These 17 T cell receptor beta chains were sequenced from one sample in a study of blood T cell repertoires in COVID-19. The protocol was immunoSEQ multiplex PCR, while the TCRdb copy is restricted to in-frame clones and leaves out a portion. The table includes 300,000 or so clones, approximately 86% detected once. The sequencing sample was made of PBMCs or T cells enriched from blood (not recorded which). The source of these receptors is a woman between 40 and 50 years old with acute COVID-19.

The chain uses TRBV3-1 (or the pseudogene TRBV3-2) and TRBJ2-1, with TRBD2 matching over 8 bases. V was pared by 8 bases and J by 8 bases, with 2 bases of the junction left unmatched. The germline V gene encodes CDR1 LGHDT and CDR2 YNNKEL (reference sequence). The CDR3 loop spans 11 amino acids. The CDR3 loop reads CASPGRDEQFF. CDR3 coding DNA: TGTGCCAGCCCCGGGAGGGATGAGCAGTTCTTC.

The V and J genes are TRBV5-1 and TRBJ1-2; 10 bases agree with TRBD1. The CDR3 runs 14 residues. After removal of 4 bases from V and 8 bases from J, the junction contained 8 bases not matched to a gene. Germline CDR1 reads SGHRS; CDR2 reads YFSETQ. The CDR3 coding sequence is TGCGCCAGCAGCGTCGACAGGGGGCTGGAAGGCTACACCTTC. It specifies CASSVDRGLEGYTF.

The chain uses TRBV4-3 and TRBJ2-7; 9 bases fit TRBD2. This CDR3 contains 15 residues. Germline assignment: CDR1 LGHNA and CDR2 YSLEER. V was pared by 2 bases and J by 3 bases, with 5 bases of the junction left unmatched. As DNA, the CDR3 is TGCGCCAGCAGCCAAACGACTAGCGGATTCTACGAGCAGTACTTC. Amino acid sequence: CASSQTTSGFYEQYF.

The CDR3 region is CATSRGGDPDTQYF. CDR3 DNA: TGTGCCACCAGCAGAGGCGGGGACCCAGATACGCAGTATTTT. The chain recombines TRBV15 with TRBJ2-3, with a tentative D call TRBD2 (6 bases). This CDR3 has 14 amino acids. Between the trimmed V and J ends, which lost 1 base and 4 bases, there was a span of 9 bases. Germline CDR1 LNHNV, CDR2 YYDKDF (reference sequence). Supplemented by reference TRBV15 and TRBJ2-3, the full variable domain reads DAMVIQNPRYQVTQFGKPVTLSCSQTLNHNVMYWYQQKSSQAPKLLFHYYDKDFNNEADTPDNFQSRRPNTSFCFLDIRSPGLGDTAMYLCATSRGGDPDTQYFGPGTRLTVL.

The rearrangement joins TRBV3-1 (or the pseudogene TRBV3-2) to TRBJ2-2, with no clear D. Deletions cut 1 base from V and 6 bases from J, with 6 bases between. This CDR3 spans 13 amino acids. The V gene's germline CDR1 is LGHDT and CDR2 YNNKEL (reference sequence). CDR3 in DNA: TGTGCCAGCAGCCAAGTTCAGGCCGGGGAGCTGTTTTTT. It yields the protein CASSQVQAGELFF.

The chain links TRBV2 to TRBJ1-2; a weak D match, TRBD1 (6 bases). CDR1 and CDR2 (germline): SNHLY, FYNNEI. V was clipped by 8 bases and J by 6 bases, with 13 bases between them. The CDR3 is made up of 12 amino acids. This CDR3 is CASLRGGNGYTF. The CDR3 DNA is TGTGCCAGCTTGAGGGGGGGGAATGGCTACACCTTC.

V usage is TRBV18 and J usage is TRBJ2-7; no clear D gene. The germline gives CDR1 KGHSH, CDR2 LQKENI. V was shortened by 0 bases and J by 2 bases, with 17 bases between the two germline ends. The CDR3 consists of 17 residues. The CDR3 DNA is TGTGCCAGCTCACCACCTTCGTCCGGGTTCAAGGCCTACGAGCAGTACTTC. This sequence encodes CASSPPSSGFKAYEQYF.

The chain carries TRBV7-8 and TRBJ1-1, with TRBD1 as a possible D gene (6 bases). This CDR3 contains 17 residues. Germline CDR1 and CDR2: SGHVS and FQNEAQ. V was trimmed by 2 bases and J by 1 base, leaving 17 bases between them. The CDR3 region has the DNA TGTGCCAGCAGCTTATCTTCTGGGACACAAGGGAACACTGAAGCTTTCTTT. This gives the protein CASSLSSGTQGNTEAFF.

The chain joins TRBV15 to TRBJ1-2, with D possibly matching TRBD1 (5 bases). CDR3 length: 15 residues. From germline, CDR1 is LNHNV and CDR2 YYDKDF (reference sequence). Trimming pared 3 bases from V and 2 bases from J, leaving 13 bases between. CDR3 coding DNA: TGTGCCACCAGCAGCCCAAGCAGGGCCAACTATGGCTACACCTTC. Translation: CATSSPSRANYGYTF.

The chain joins TRBV12-3 or TRBV12-4 to TRBJ1-1, with 8 positions matching TRBD1. The V gene end was trimmed by 6 bases and the J gene end by 6 bases; junction bases not matched to a gene: 3. This CDR3 region has 12 residues. The DNA for the CDR3 is TGTGCCAGCAGCCCGGACAGGGCTGAAGCTTTCTTT. Its protein product is CASSPDRAEAFF.

The V call is TRBV5-1, the J call TRBJ2-5, with TRBD2 matching over 8 bases. Germline assignment: CDR1 SGHRS and CDR2 YFSETQ. V trimming: 4 bases; J trimming: 5 bases; junction bases outside the gene matches: 22. The CDR3 contains 19 residues. DNA of the CDR3: TGCGCCAGCAGCCGAATTAGCCTAGCGGGCCTTCCCCCAAGTGAGACCCAGTACTTC. Protein product: CASSRISLAGLPPSETQYF.

The chain has TRBV18 and TRBJ1-2; 7 nucleotides agree with TRBD1. The CDR3 spans 15 residues. The V gene's germline CDR1 is KGHSH and CDR2 LQKENI. V gave up 3 bases and J gave up 4 bases; unmatched junction bases: 8. The CDR3 is CASSPRQGESYGYTF. CDR3 nucleotide sequence: TGTGCCAGCTCACCGCGACAGGGAGAGAGCTATGGCTACACCTTC.

This clone was counted a few times. The chain carries TRBV11-3 and TRBJ2-2; 9 nucleotides align to TRBD1. Trimming removed 1 base from V and 5 bases from J; junction bases left unmatched: 2. There are 15 residues in the CDR3. Per the germline V gene, CDR1 is SGHNT and CDR2 is YENEEA. CDR3 region: CASSLAGQGTGELFF. The CDR3 DNA sequence: TGTGCCAGCAGCTTAGCTGGACAGGGGACCGGGGAGCTGTTTTTT.

The chain has TRBV4-2 and TRBJ1-6; possibly TRBD1 for D (5 bases). Germline V gene data show CDR1 as LGHNA and CDR2 as YNFKEQ. The CDR3 covers 17 residues. The V gene lost 3 bases and the J gene lost 8 bases, with 20 bases spanning the gap. CDR3 nucleotides: TGTGCCAGCAGCCAGAGTGGAGGTGGGGGAGGGGATTCACCCCTCCACTTT. Translating it yields CASSQSGGGGGDSPLHF.

CDR3 in amino acids: CAIRVPGPGLDSYEQYF. The CDR3, as DNA: TGTGCCATCAGGGTTCCAGGGCCGGGACTAGACTCCTACGAGCAGTACTTC. V and J are TRBV10-3 and TRBJ2-7; 8 positions agree with TRBD2. The CDR3 is 17 amino acids. CDR1 is ENHRY, CDR2 SYGVKD, per germline. J was trimmed by 0 bases and V by 6 bases; bases with no gene match: 13.

J is TRBJ1-2 and V is TRBV6-4; a weak D match, TRBD1 (6 bases). Looked up from germline, CDR1 is MRHNA and CDR2 is SNTAGT. V lost 4 bases to trimming and J lost 8 bases, with 11 bases between them. This CDR3 has 12 amino acids. CDR3 sequence (DNA): TGTGCCAGCAGTGTGGGCAGGGGCGGCTACACCTTC. The encoded protein is CASSVGRGGYTF.

The gene calls are TRBV24-1 and TRBJ1-6; 9 positions agree with TRBD1. V trimming: 0 bases; J trimming: 5 bases; junction bases outside the gene matches: 13. Germline values: CDR1 KGHDR, CDR2 SFDVKD. The CDR3 spans 20 residues. The CDR3 reads CATSDLAFVGGQGDNSPLHF. In DNA form, the CDR3 reads TGTGCCACCAGTGATTTGGCTTTTGTTGGGGGACAGGGCGATAATTCACCCCTCCACTTT.